This TCR beta chain was sequenced for a study of blood T cell repertoires in COVID-19. Overall study context: COVID-19 samples from acute and convalescent phases originated in the United States, Italy and Spain. Sample material is recorded as cDNA or gDNA derived from T cells, B-cell-depleted T cells, or PBMCs.

Trimming took 5 bases from V and 4 from J, leaving 11 bases between them. Germline CDR1 reads KGHDR; CDR2 reads SFDVKD. The CDR3 consists of 14 residues. Per the original data handling: For nucleated cells, counts were estimated from reference gene primer amplification. Libraries were prepared by immunoSEQ multiplex PCR; TCRdb keeps only in-frame clonotypes and omits some of them. V and J calls and clone size are those listed in that table; D and trimming were worked out from the DNA. Found here are 200,000 to 300,000 clones, about 86% of them singletons; the top ten hold more than 9.5%. Sequencing used peripheral blood. This rearrangement joins TRBV24-1 to TRBJ1-3; tentative D call: TRBD1 (6 bases). The receptor was derived from an elderly woman with acute or convalescent COVID-19. DNA for the CDR3: TGTGCCACCAGTGCGGGGGGCGACGGAAACACCATATATTTT. Its protein is CATSAGGDGNTIYF.